This T cell receptor beta chain appears in the sequencing data of a study of shared clonotypes between healthy human individuals. A few counts support this clone. Its antigen remains unidentified. Study-level results: Unshared clonotypes carried lower generation probabilities than those common to all four donors.

The study drew its donors from healthy HIV-negative adults without recent acute infections or vaccinations. When replicate PCRs were run on sorted subsets, they used around 200 ng DNA, some 29,000 T cell genomes. Produced via immunoSEQ multiplex PCR; TCRdb's table is partial and in-frame only. The sample has 110,000 or so clones, over 65% seen once. V lost 3 bases and J lost 3, with 9 bases in between. In germline, CDR1 is SGHDT, CDR2 YYEEEE. CDR3 length: 14 residues. The sequence came from a woman in her twenties or thirties in good health. V and J are TRBV5-6 and TRBJ2-2, with D possibly matching TRBD1 (6 bases). The sequencing input was memory CD8+ T cells sorted from blood. Stated subset: CD45RO+ cells pooled with CCR7-negative TemRA cells. CDR3 coding DNA: TGTGCCAGCAGCTGGGGGCCGGACACCGGGGAGCTGTTTTTT. Its translation is CASSWGPDTGELFF. Using reference TRBV5-6 and TRBJ2-2 for the parts outside the CDR3, the full variable domain is DAGVTQSPTHLIKTRGQQVTLRCSPKSGHDTVSWYQQALGQGPQFIFQYYEEEERQRGNFPDRFSGHQFPNYSSELNVNALLLGDSALYLCASSWGPDTGELFFGEGSRLTVL.